This T cell receptor beta chain was observed in a study of CD4 T cells in relation to SARS-CoV-2 and coronaviruses. At the level of the study: Median patient age was almost 40 years, spanning 21 to 72 years. The HLA restriction of the shared crossreactive spike epitopes was mapped. Study-level results: SARS-CoV-2-driven expansion was significantly weaker in crossreactive than monoreactive clones. Roughly three fifths of donors had memory CD4+ clonotypes crossrecognizing SARS-CoV-2 and common cold coronavirus spike.

The data were produced by immunoSEQ multiplex PCR, yet TCRdb's version contains in-frame clones alone and is incomplete. The sample has tens of thousands of clones, 92% seen once. The CDR3 loop spans 11 amino acids. Germline CDR1 SGHRS, CDR2 YFSETQ. The germline V and J ends were trimmed by 2 bases and 5 bases, with 4 bases remaining between them. A word on this clone: Its antigen is not identified.

The chain combines TRBV5-1 with TRBJ2-5; D unresolved. This sequence originates from an adult with COVID-19. Sequenced: naive CD4+ T cells from PBMCs. Subset indicated: naive CD4+ T cells isolated by negative enrichment. The CDR3 nucleotides are TGCGCCAGCAGCTTTGCGGAGACCCAGTACTTC. It yields the protein CASSFAETQYF.